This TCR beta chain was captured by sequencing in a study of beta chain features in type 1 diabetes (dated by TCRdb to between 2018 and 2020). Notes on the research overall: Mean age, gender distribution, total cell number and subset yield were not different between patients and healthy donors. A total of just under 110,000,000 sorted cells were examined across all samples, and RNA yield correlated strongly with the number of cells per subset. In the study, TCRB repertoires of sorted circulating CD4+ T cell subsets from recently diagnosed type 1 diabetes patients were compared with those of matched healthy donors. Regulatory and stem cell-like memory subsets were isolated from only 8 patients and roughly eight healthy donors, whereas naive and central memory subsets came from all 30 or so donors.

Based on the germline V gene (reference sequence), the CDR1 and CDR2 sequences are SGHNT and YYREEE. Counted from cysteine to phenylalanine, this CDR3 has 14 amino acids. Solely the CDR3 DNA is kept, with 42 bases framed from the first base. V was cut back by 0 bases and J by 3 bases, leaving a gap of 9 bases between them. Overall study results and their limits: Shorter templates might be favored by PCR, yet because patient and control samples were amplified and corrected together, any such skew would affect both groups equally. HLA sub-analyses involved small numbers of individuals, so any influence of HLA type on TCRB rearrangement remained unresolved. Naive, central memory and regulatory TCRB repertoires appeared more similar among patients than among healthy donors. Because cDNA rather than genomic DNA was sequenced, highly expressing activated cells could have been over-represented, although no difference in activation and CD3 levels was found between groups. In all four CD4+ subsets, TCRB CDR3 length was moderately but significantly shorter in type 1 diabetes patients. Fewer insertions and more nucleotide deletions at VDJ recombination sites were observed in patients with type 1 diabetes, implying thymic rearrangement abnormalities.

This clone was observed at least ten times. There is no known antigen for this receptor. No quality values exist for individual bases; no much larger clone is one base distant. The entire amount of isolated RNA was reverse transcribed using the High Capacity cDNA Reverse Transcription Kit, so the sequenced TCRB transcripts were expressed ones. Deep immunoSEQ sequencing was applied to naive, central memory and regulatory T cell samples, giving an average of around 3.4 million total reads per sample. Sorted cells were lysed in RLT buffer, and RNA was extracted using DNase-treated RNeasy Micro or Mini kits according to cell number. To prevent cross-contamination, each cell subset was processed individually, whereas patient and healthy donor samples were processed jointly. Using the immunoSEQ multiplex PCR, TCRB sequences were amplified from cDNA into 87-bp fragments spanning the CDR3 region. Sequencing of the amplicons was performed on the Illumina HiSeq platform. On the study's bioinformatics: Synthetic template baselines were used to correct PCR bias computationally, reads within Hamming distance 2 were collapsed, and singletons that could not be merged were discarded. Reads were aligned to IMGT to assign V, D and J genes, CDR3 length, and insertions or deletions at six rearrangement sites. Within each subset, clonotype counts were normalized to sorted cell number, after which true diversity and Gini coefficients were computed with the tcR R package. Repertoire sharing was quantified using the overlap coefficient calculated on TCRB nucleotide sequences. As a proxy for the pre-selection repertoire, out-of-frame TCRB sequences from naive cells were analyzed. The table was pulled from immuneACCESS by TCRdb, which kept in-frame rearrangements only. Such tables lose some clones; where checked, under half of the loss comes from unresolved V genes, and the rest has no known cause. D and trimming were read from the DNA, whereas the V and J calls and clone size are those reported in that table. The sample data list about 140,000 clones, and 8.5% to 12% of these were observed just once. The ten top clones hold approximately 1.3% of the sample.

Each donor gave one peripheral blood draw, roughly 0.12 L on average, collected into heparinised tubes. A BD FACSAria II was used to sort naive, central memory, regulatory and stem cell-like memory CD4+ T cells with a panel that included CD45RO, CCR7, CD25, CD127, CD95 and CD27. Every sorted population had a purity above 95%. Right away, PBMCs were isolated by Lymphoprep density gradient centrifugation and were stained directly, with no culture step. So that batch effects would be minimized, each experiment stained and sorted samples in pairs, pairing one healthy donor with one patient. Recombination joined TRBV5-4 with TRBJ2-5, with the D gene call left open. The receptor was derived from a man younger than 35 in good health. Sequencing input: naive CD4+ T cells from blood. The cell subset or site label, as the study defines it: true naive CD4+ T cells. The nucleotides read TGTGCCAGCAGCTTGGGGCAGGTTAAAGAGACCCAGTACTTC. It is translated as CASSLGQVKETQYF.